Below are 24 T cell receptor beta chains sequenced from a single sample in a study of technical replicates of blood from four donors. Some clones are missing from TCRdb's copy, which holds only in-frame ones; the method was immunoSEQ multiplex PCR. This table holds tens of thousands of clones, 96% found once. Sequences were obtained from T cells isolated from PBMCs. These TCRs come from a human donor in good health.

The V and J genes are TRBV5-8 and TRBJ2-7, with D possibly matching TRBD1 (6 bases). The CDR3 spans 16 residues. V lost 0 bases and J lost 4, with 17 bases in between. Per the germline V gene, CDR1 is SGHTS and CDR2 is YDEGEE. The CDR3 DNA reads TGTGCCAGCAGCTTGGAGCAGGGGTTAGGGGTATACGAGCAGTACTTC. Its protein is CASSLEQGLGVYEQYF.

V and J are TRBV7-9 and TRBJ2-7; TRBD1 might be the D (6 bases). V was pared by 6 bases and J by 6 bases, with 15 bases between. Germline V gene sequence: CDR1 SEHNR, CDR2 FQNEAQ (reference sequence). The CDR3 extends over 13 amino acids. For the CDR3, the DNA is TGTGCCAGCAGTTTAACAGGGAGAAGCGAGCAGTACTTC. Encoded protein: CASSLTGRSEQYF.

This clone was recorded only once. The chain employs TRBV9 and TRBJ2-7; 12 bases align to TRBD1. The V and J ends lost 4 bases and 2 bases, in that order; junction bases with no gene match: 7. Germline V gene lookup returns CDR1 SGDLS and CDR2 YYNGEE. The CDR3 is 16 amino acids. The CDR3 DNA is TGTGCCAGCAGCCACGGGGACAGGGGGCCACCCTACGAGCAGTACTTC. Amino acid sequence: CASSHGDRGPPYEQYF. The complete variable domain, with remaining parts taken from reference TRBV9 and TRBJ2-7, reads DSGVTQTPKHLITATGQRVTLRCSPRSGDLSVYWYQQSLDQGLQFLIQYYNGEERAKGNILERFSAQQFPDLHSELNLSSLELGDSALYFCASSHGDRGPPYEQYFGPGTRLTVT.

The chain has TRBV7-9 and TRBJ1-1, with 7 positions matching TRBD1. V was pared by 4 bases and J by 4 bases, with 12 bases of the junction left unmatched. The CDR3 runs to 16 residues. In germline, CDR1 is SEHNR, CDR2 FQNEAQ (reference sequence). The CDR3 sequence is CASSSLPTGWSTEAFF. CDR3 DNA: TGTGCCAGCAGCTCCTTACCGACAGGGTGGAGCACTGAAGCTTTCTTT.

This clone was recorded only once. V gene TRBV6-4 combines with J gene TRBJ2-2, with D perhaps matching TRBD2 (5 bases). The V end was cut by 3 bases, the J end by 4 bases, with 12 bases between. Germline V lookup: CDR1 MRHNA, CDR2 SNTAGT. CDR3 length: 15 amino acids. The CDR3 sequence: CASSETEEATGELFF. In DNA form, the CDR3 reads TGTGCCAGCAGTGAGACTGAGGAGGCCACCGGGGAGCTGTTTTTT.

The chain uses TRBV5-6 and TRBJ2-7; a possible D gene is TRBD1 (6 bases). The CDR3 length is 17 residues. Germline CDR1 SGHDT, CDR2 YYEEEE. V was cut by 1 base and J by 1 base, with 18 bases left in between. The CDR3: CASSLSRGPTSSYEQYF. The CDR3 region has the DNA TGTGCCAGCAGCTTGAGCAGGGGTCCCACTTCATCCTACGAGCAGTACTTC.

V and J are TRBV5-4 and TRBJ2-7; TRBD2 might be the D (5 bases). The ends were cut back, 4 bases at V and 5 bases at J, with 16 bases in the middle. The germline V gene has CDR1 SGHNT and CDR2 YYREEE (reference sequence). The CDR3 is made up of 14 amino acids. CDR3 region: CASSLDASRDEQYF. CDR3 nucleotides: TGTGCCAGCAGCCTTGACGCTAGCAGAGACGAGCAGTACTTC.

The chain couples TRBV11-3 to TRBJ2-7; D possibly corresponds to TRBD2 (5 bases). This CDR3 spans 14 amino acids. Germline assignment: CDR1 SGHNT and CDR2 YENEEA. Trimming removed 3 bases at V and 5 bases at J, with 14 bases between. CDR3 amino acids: CASSFVTGINEQYF. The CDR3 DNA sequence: TGTGCCAGCAGCTTTGTTACGGGGATCAACGAGCAGTACTTC.

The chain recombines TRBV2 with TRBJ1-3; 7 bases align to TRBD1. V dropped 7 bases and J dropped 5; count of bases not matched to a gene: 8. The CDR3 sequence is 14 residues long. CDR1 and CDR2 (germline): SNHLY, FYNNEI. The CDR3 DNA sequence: TGTGCCAGCACTAGGGGGCTATTAAGAAACACCATATATTTT. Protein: CASTRGLLRNTIYF. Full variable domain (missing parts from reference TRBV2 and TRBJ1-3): EPEVTQTPSHQVTQMGQEVILRCVPISNHLYFYWYRQILGQKVEFLVSFYNNEISEKSEIFDDQFSVERPDGSNFTLKIRSTKLEDSAMYFCASTRGLLRNTIYFGEGSWLTVV.

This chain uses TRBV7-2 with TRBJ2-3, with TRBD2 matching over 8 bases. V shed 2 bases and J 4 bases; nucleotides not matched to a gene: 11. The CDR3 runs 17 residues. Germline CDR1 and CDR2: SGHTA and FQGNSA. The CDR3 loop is CASSLIGRALEADTQYF. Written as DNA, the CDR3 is TGTGCCAGCAGCTTAATCGGGAGGGCCCTCGAGGCAGATACGCAGTATTTT.

The DNA of the CDR3 is TGTGCCAGCAGCTTGGGATTGACAGGGCCTTACAATGAGCAGTTCTTC. Protein product: CASSLGLTGPYNEQFF. The rearrangement joins TRBV5-4 to TRBJ2-1, with 7 nucleotides matching TRBD1. The CDR3 spans 16 residues. The germline V gene has CDR1 SGHNT and CDR2 YYREEE (reference sequence). V was pared by 0 bases and J by 4 bases, with 7 bases of the junction left unmatched.

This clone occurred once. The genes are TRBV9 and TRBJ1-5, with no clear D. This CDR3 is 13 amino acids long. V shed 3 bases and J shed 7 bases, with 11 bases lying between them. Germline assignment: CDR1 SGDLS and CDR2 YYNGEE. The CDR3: CASSGYSGQPQHF. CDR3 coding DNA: TGTGCCAGCAGCGGATACAGCGGGCAGCCCCAGCATTTT.

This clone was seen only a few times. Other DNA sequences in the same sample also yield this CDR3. The CDR3 protein is CASSLSNTEAFF. The CDR3 DNA sequence: TGCGCCAGCAGCTTGTCTAACACTGAAGCTTTCTTT. The chain is built from TRBV5-1 and TRBJ1-1; D is uncertain. V shed 1 base and J shed 2 bases, with 3 bases lying between them. Germline-derived CDR1 and CDR2 are SGHRS and YFSETQ. CDR3 size: 12 residues.

The CDR3 sequence: CASPVAGELFF. In DNA form, the CDR3 reads TGTGCCAGTCCCGTCGCCGGGGAGCTGTTTTTT. The chain joins TRBV27 to TRBJ2-2; unclear D gene. This CDR3 spans 11 amino acids. Trimming removed 9 bases from V and 6 bases from J, with 8 bases in between. Germline V gives CDR1 MNHEY, CDR2 SMNVEV (reference sequence).

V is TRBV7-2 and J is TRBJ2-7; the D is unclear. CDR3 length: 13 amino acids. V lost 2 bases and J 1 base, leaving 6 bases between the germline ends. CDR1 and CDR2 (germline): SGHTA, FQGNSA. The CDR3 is CASSLTASYEQYF. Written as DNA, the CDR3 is TGTGCCAGCAGCTTAACTGCATCCTACGAGCAGTACTTC.

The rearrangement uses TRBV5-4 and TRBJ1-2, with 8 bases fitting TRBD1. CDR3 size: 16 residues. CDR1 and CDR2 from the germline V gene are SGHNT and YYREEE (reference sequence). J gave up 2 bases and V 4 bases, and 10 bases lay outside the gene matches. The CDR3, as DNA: TGTGCCAGCAGCAGGAAAGGACAGGGATTGAACTATGGCTACACCTTC. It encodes CASSRKGQGLNYGYTF.

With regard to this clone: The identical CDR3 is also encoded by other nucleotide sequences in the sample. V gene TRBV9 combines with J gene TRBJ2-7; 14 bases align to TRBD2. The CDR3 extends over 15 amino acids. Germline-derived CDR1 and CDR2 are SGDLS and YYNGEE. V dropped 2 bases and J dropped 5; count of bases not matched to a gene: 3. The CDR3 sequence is CASSVGLAGDHEQYF. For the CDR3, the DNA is TGTGCCAGCAGCGTGGGACTAGCGGGAGATCACGAGCAGTACTTC.

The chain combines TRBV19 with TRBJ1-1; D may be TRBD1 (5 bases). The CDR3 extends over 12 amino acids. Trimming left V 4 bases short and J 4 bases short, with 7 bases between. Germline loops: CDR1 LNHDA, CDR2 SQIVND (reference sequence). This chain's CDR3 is CASSRTSTEAFF. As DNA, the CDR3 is TGTGCCAGTAGTAGGACATCCACTGAAGCTTTCTTT. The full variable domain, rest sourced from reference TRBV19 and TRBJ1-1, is DGGITQSPKYLFRKEGQNVTLSCEQNLNHDAMYWYRQDPGQGLRLIYYSQIVNDFQKGDIAEGYSVSREKKESFPLTVTSAQKNPTAFYLCASSRTSTEAFFGQGTRLTVV.

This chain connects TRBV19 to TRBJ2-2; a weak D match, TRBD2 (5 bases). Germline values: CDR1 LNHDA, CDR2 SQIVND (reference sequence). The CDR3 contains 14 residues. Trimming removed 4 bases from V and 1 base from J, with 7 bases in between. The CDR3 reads CASSKAVNTGELFF. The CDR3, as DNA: TGTGCCAGTAGTAAAGCGGTGAACACCGGGGAGCTGTTTTTT.

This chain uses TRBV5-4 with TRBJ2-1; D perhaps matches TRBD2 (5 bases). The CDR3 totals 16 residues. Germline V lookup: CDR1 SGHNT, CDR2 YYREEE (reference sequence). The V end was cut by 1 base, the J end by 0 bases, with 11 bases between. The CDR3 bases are TGTGCCAGCAGCTTGAATATAGCGAGCTCCTACAATGAGCAGTTCTTC. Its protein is CASSLNIASSYNEQFF.

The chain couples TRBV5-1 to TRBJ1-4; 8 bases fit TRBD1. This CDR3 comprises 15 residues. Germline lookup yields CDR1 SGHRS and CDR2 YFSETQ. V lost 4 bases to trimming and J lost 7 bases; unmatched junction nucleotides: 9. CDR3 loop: CASSLQTGASEKLFF. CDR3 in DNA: TGCGCCAGCAGCCTCCAGACAGGGGCGAGTGAAAAACTGTTTTTT.

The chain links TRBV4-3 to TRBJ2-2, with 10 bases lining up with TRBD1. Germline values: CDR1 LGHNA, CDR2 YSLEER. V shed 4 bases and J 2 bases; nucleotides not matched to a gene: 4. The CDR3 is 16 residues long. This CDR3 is CASSPGTGANTGELFF. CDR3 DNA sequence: TGCGCCAGCAGCCCGGGGACAGGGGCCAACACCGGGGAGCTGTTTTTT.

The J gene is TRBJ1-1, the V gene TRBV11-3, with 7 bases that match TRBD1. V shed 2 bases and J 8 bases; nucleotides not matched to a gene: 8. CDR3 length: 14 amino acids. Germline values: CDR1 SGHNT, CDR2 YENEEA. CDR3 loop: CASSLTPGQREAFF. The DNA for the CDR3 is TGTGCCAGCAGCTTAACTCCGGGACAGCGGGAAGCTTTCTTT.

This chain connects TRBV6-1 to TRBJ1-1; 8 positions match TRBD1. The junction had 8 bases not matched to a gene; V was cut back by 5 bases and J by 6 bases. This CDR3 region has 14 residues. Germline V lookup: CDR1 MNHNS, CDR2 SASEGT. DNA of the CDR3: TGTGCCAGCAGTTTGGACAGGGTATTCGCTGAAGCTTTCTTT. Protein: CASSLDRVFAEAFF.